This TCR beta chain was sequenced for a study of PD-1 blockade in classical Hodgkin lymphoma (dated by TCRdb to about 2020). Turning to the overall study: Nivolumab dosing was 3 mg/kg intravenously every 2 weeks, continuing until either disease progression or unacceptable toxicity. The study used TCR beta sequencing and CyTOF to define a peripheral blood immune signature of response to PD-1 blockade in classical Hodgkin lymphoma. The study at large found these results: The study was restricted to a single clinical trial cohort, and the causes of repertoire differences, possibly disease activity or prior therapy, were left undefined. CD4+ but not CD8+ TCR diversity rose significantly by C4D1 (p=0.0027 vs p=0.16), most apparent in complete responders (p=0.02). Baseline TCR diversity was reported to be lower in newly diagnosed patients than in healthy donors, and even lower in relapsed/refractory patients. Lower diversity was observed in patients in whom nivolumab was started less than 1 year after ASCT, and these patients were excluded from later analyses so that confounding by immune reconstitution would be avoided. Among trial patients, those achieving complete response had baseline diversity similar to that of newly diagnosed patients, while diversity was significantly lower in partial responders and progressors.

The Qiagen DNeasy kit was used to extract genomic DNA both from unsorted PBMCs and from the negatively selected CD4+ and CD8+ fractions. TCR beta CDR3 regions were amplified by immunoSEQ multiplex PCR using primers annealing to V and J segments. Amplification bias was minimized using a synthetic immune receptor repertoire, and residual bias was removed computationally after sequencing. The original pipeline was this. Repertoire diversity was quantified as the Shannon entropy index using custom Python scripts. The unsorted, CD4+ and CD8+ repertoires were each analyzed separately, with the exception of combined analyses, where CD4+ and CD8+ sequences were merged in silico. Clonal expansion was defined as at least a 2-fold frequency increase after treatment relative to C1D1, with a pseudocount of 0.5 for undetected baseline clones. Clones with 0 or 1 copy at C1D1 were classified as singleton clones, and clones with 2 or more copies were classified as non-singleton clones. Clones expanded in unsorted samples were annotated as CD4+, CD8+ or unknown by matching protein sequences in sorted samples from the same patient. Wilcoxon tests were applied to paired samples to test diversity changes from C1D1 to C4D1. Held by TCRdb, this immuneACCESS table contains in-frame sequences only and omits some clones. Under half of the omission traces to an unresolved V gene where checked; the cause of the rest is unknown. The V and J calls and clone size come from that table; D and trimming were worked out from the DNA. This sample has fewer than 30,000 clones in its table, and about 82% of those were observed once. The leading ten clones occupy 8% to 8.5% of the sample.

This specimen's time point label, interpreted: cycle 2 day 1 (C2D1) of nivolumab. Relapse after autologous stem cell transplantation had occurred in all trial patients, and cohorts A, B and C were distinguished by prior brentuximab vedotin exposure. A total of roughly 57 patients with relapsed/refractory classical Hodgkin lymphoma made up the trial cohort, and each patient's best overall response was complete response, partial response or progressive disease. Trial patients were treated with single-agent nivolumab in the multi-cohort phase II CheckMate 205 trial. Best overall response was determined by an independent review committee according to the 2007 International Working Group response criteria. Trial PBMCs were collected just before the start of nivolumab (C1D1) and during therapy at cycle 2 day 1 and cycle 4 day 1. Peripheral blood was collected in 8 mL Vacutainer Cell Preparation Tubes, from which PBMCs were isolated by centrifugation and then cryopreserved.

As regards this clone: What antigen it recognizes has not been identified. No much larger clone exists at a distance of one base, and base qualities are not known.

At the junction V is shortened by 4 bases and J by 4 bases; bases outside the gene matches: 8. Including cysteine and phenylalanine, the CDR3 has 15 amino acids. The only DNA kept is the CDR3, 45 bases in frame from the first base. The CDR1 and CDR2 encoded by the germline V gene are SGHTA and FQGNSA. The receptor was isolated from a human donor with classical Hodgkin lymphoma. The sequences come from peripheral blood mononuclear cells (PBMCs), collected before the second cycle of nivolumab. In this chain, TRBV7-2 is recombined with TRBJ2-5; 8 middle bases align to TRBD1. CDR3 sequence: CASSSDRGFVETQYF. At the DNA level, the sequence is TGTGCCAGCAGCTCCGACAGGGGATTTGTAGAGACCCAGTACTTC.